A single TCR beta chain is shown here with its context. No antigen is known for it. The data originate from a study of Ad26.COV2.S vaccination and SARS-CoV-2 variants. Study summary: The COV1001 Ad26.COV2.S trial arm included the donor. Whole-study findings and limits: An underestimation of total T cell responses may have resulted from the TCR breadth and depth analyses.

Documented treatment: around 19 received Ad26.COV2.S at low or high dose, single or two shots; a few received placebo; per-sample allocation not given. Sample collection was performed on day 63 after the first vaccine or placebo injection. Aged 18-55 years, donor was enrolled in Boston in 2020. Expressing Wuhan-strain SARS-CoV-2 spike, an Ad26 vector served as the vaccine. Germline values: CDR1 LGHDT, CDR2 YNNKEL (reference sequence). The CDR3 runs 17 residues. Germline trimming cut 1 base from V and 0 bases from J; bases unmatched to any gene: 6. The method was immunoSEQ multiplex PCR; TCRdb's version includes in-frame clones alone and lacks a portion of them. Of more than 300,000 clones detected, around 83% appear once; the ten largest clones hold approximately 1.9%.

This sequence was found in a person aged 18-65 years who received the Ad26.COV2.S COVID-19 vaccine or a placebo. The chain is built from TRBV3-1 (or the pseudogene TRBV3-2) and TRBJ2-3, with TRBD2 matching over 8 bases. The specimen comprised peripheral blood, sampled in a trial of Ad26.COV2.S vaccine versus placebo. The CDR3 reads CASSQVRRGVSTDTQYF. Here the CDR3 DNA reads TGTGCCAGCAGCCAAGTCCGGCGGGGGGTTAGCACAGATACGCAGTATTTT.